This TCR beta chain was retrieved from a study of CD8 T cells in Susac syndrome (dated by TCRdb to the late 2010s). Context from the whole study: The study used repertoire sequencing to test whether antigen drove CD8+ T cell activation and differentiation in Susac syndrome.

Study-wide findings and limitations: The number of individuals in the TCR sequencing and HLA analysis was recognized as being relatively small.

High-throughput TCR beta sequencing profiled peripheral blood CD8+ and CD4+ T cells from healthy donors, Susac syndrome patients and multiple sclerosis patients. Treatment-naive patients with stable or active relapsing-remitting disease fulfilling revised McDonald criteria were used as multiple sclerosis controls. CD8+ TEMRA cells were enriched by FACS, while bulk CD8+ and CD4+ T cells were purified by magnetic negative isolation. Blood was collected in EDTA tubes and processed within 24 hours, with PBMCs isolated through density gradient centrifugation. PBMCs intended for TCR sequencing were cryopreserved in liquid nitrogen and were subsequently thawed in a 37 degrees C water bath. The sorted or isolated CD4+, CD8+ and CD8+ TEMRA cells had a purity of 90% or higher. RNA was extracted using the RNeasy kit, and about 0.45 to 1 microgram was reverse transcribed with random hexamers. The immunoSEQ multiplex PCR assay, which covers 54 Vbeta and 13 Jbeta segments, was used to amplify TCR beta CDR3 regions. PCR amplification bias was corrected using a synthetic template baseline for primer optimization and computational correction. Concerning the study's data processing: Reads were assigned to V, D and J genes according to IMGT and analyzed in immunoSEQ Analyzer, with only productive sequences retained. To calculate clonality, Shannon entropy was normalized by log2 of the number of productive unique sequences and then subtracted from one. For each patient and control, public and private clones were evaluated among the 100 most prevalent clones. A clone was defined as Susac-specific if it was absent from the healthy and MS cohorts, from roughly 1,000 published viral clones and from other ImmuneACCESS disease sequences. TCRdb reworked the public reads: Q25 trimming with fastp, MiXCR clone assembly, productive beta chains retained. Rows are combined by CDR3 protein, so each entry shows the most common genes and DNA. None of the V and J calls come from the authors' own analysis; TCRdb made them. Across this sample there are 160,000 or so distinct CDR3 sequences, with around 94% seen only once. The ten largest clones take up 0.075% to 0.095% of the sample.

V is reduced by 6 bases and J by 4 bases, leaving a spacing of 19 bases between them. Including the terminal cysteine and phenylalanine, the CDR3 comprises 15 residues. Left in the record is the CDR3 DNA by itself, 45 bases read in frame from the first base. Based on the germline V gene (reference sequence), the CDR1 and CDR2 sequences are LNHDA and SQIVND. Details on this clonotype: It has no known antigen specificity. The sample holds no much larger clone one base away, and base qualities are not on file.

The chain uses TRBV19 and TRBJ2-7; D gene: possibly TRBD2, on 5 matching bases. The sequence derives from a human donor with multiple sclerosis. The sample consisted of CD4+ T cells from PBMCs. The CDR3 amino acid sequence is: CASSSGSELSYEQYF. Read as DNA, the sequence is TGTGCCAGTAGCTCGGGATCTGAGCTGTCGTACGAGCAGTACTTC.